Detailed here is one TCR beta chain. Its specificity is not known. Naivety among CD8 cells was defined by CD45RO negativity and positive CCR7 selection, thereby excluding terminally differentiated effector memory CD45RA+ cells. All participating donors were Caucasian adults from Nashville, Tennessee. The entry originates in a study of shared clonotypes between healthy human individuals. Study-level points and caveats: Larger richness was generally estimated for naive than memory subsets. Only blood was sampled, and tissue TCR repertoires likely differ from blood ones.

The protocol was immunoSEQ multiplex PCR, while the TCRdb copy is restricted to in-frame clones and leaves out a portion. The data show roughly 2,000,000 clones, with about 94% seen just once and approximately 1.2% held by the top ten. This CDR3 has 14 residues. The germline gives CDR1 MGHRA, CDR2 YSYEKL. Trimming removed 1 base at V and 4 bases at J, with 11 bases between. The chain carries TRBV4-1 and TRBJ2-7; D unclear. The receptor comes from a man aged 18 to 29 in good health. The sequenced sample was naive CD8+ T cells sorted from blood. The CDR3, as DNA: TGCGCCAGCAGCCAAGTGGCTGGATATTACGAGCAGTACTTC. It encodes CASSQVAGYYEQYF.